These 18 T cell receptor beta chains share one sample of origin, sequenced in a study of T cell clonality in common variable immunodeficiency. This table comes from immunoSEQ multiplex PCR, and its TCRdb copy is limited to in-frame clones, with some not included. The sample presents 40,000 to 45,000 clones, none singletons. The sequenced sample was peripheral blood mononuclear cells. The receptors were sampled from a person aged 18 to 70 in good health.

This clone has a count of ten or more. The CDR3 goes on 3 residues after the read ends, and that part is filled in from the germline J gene. The chain employs TRBV19 and TRBJ2-1; D possibly corresponds to TRBD1 (5 bases). CDR3 length: 15 residues. Germline values: CDR1 LNHDA, CDR2 SQIVND (reference sequence). Trimming stripped 2 bases from V and 4 bases from J, with 12 bases between. CDR3 protein: CASSISGIYYNEQFF. The covered CDR3 bases are TGTGCCAGTAGTATATCAGGGATTTATTACAATGAG.

About this clone: Read data end 3 residues before the CDR3 end; the end is taken from the germline J gene. The chain employs TRBV6-1 and TRBJ1-1; D is uncertain. With 3 bases removed from V and 0 bases from J, the gap between germline ends came to 8 bases. Germline V gives CDR1 MNHNS, CDR2 SASEGT. CDR3 length: 14 residues. CDR3 bases read: TGTGCCAGCAGTGAGAGGCCAGTGAACACTGAA. This gives the protein CASSERPVNTE. The full CDR3 reads CASSERPVNTEAFF.

This clone appeared many times. The read gets to within 3 residues of the CDR3 end, and the germline J gene fills in the rest. This chain joins TRBV6-4 and TRBJ2-3; 8 bases are shared with TRBD2. The CDR3 covers 14 residues. V was pared by 5 bases and J by 1 base, with 2 bases of the junction left unmatched. Germline lookup yields CDR1 MRHNA and CDR2 SNTAGT. Incomplete CDR3 DNA: TGTGCCAGCAGTAAAGCGGGGGGCACAGATACG. Amino acid sequence: CASSKAGGTDT. The full CDR3 sequence reads CASSKAGGTDTQYF.

This clone has ten or more counts. With the read ending 3 residues before the CDR3 end, the germline J gene is used to fill in that end. The V and J genes are TRBV5-1 and TRBJ2-3; TRBD2 matches at 14 bases. Per germline, CDR1 SGHRS and CDR2 YFSETQ. This CDR3 has 18 residues. J was trimmed by 0 bases and V by 3 bases; bases with no gene match: 6. CDR3 protein: CASSWGTSGGFSTDTQYF. CDR3 bases read: TGCGCCAGCAGCTGGGGGACTAGCGGGGGCTTTAGCACAGATACG.

There are a few counts of this clone. The CDR3 end falls 3 residues outside the read, so it is completed with the germline J gene. This chain uses TRBV2 with TRBJ1-2; D is uncertain. CDR3 length equals 12 residues. V lost 6 bases and J lost 3, with 8 bases in between. Germline CDR1 reads SNHLY; CDR2 reads FYNNEI. The CDR3 DNA, read in part, is TGTGCCAGCAGCGAACAGTACTATGGC. Encoded protein: CASSEQYYG. The whole CDR3 sequence reads CASSEQYYGYTF.

This clone was seen repeatedly, ten times or more. Incomplete CDR3 DNA: TGTGCCAGCAGCTGGAACAGTCAAGAGACC. Protein sequence: CASSWNSQET. The complete CDR3 reads CASSWNSQETQYF. This sequence joins TRBV5-4 and TRBJ2-5; D gene unclear. The CDR3 end is not reached by the read, which stops 3 residues before it; the germline J gene fills it in. With 3 bases removed from V and 2 bases from J, the gap between germline ends came to 8 bases. Germline CDR1 reads SGHNT; CDR2 reads YYREEE (reference sequence). The CDR3 has 13 residues.

At least ten counts were recorded for this clone. Read coverage stops 3 residues before the CDR3 terminus; the germline J gene supplies the remainder. This sample includes further DNA sequences coding for the same CDR3. The chain recombines TRBV2 with TRBJ2-2, with D unresolved. The germline V and J ends were trimmed by 5 bases and 2 bases, with 6 bases remaining between them. CDR1 is SNHLY and CDR2 is FYNNEI in the germline V gene. The CDR3 has 13 residues. This chain's CDR3 is CASSPTNTGELFF. CDR3 DNA (partial): TGTGCCAGCAGTCCAACTAACACCGGGGAG.

This clone showed up many times. The CDR3 goes on 3 residues after the read ends, and that part is filled in from the germline J gene. The chain is built from TRBV7-9 and TRBJ2-7; no clear D gene. V was shortened by 5 bases and J by 5 bases, with 19 bases between the two germline ends. This CDR3 has 15 amino acids. In germline, CDR1 is SEHNR, CDR2 FQNEAQ (reference sequence). The CDR3 bases that were read are TGTGCCAGCAGCCCTAAGGCTAGGATCGGAGACGAG. This gives the protein CASSPKARIGDE. The entire CDR3 protein is CASSPKARIGDEQYF.

The table lists this clone with many counts. The DNA ends 3 residues before the CDR3 does, and the rest of the CDR3 is filled in from the germline J gene. The V and J genes are TRBV20-1 and TRBJ2-3; 11 nucleotides line up with TRBD2. The length of the CDR3 is 15 residues. CDR1 and CDR2 (germline): DFQATT, SNEGSKA (reference sequence). J was trimmed by 2 bases and V by 5 bases; bases with no gene match: 6. The part of the CDR3 DNA that was read is TGCAGTGCTTCAATACTAGCGGGGGACACAGATACG. Translated: CSASILAGDTDT. The entire CDR3 protein reads CSASILAGDTDTQYF.

There are many counts of this clone. With the read ending 3 residues before the CDR3 end, the germline J gene is used to fill in that end. The V and J genes are TRBV30 and TRBJ1-2, with TRBD1 as a possible D gene (5 bases). Deletions cut 2 bases from V and 7 bases from J, with 8 bases between. The CDR3 is 11 residues long. CDR1 and CDR2 from the germline V gene are GTSNPN and SVGIG (reference sequence). CDR3 bases read: TGTGCCTGGAGTCGGGGGATTGGC. Translating gives CAWSRGIG. The full CDR3 sequence reads CAWSRGIGYTF.

This clone was seen repeatedly, ten times or more. Read data end 3 residues before the CDR3 end; the end is taken from the germline J gene. This sequence joins TRBV6-2 or TRBV6-3 and TRBJ2-7; 15 positions match TRBD2. This CDR3 has 13 residues. The J segment lost 5 bases and the V segment lost 9 bases, leaving 2 bases of the junction unmatched. Germline lookup yields CDR1 MNHEY and CDR2 SVGEGT. The CDR3 bases that were read are TGTGCCAGTAGGACTAGCGGGAGGGACGAG. It is translated as CASRTSGRDE. The full CDR3 reads CASRTSGRDEQYF.

This clone was seen many times. The missing CDR3 end, 3 residues past where the read stops, is filled in from the germline J gene. The chain employs TRBV14 and TRBJ2-3; TRBD2 agrees at 10 bases. This CDR3 has 17 residues. Germline loops: CDR1 SGHDN, CDR2 FVKESK. Unmatched junction bases numbered 10, after V lost 4 bases and J lost 3 bases. CDR3 DNA (partial): TGTGCCAGCAGCCTTACAGCGGGAGGGCCAATAACAGATACG. As protein: CASSLTAGGPITDT. The entire CDR3 reads CASSLTAGGPITDTQYF.

The part of the CDR3 DNA that was read is TGTGCCAGTAGTACCCCGGGACAGACTAATGAAAAA. It codes for CASSTPGQTNEK. The CDR3 in full is CASSTPGQTNEKLFF. The rearrangement uses TRBV19 and TRBJ1-4, with 7 positions matching TRBD1. The read stops 3 residues short of the end of the CDR3; the missing end is completed from the germline J gene. The CDR3 contains 15 residues. The J segment lost 2 bases and the V segment lost 4 bases, leaving 4 bases of the junction unmatched. Looked up from germline, CDR1 is LNHDA and CDR2 is SQIVND (reference sequence). The whole variable domain, remainder taken from reference TRBV19 and TRBJ1-4, is DGGITQSPKYLFRKEGQNVTLSCEQNLNHDAMYWYRQDPGQGLRLIYYSQIVNDFQKGDIAEGYSVSREKKESFPLTVTSAQKNPTAFYLCASSTPGQTNEKLFFGSGTQLSVL.

This clone showed up many times. The read is 3 residues too short to cover the CDR3 end, so that end is filled in from the germline J gene. The chain employs TRBV29-1 and TRBJ2-7; D unresolved. The germline V gene encodes CDR1 SQVTM and CDR2 ANQGSEA. The CDR3 is 14 residues long. V was pared by 7 bases and J by 1 base, with 17 bases between. CDR3 DNA, as far as it was read: TGCAGCGCTCTCAATGTCGGGTCTTCCTACGAG. Protein product: CSALNVGSSYE. The CDR3 as a whole reads CSALNVGSSYEQYF.

This clone was found many times. The read ends 3 residues early relative to the CDR3; the germline J gene fills the gap. The V call is TRBV29-1, the J call TRBJ2-2, with D tentatively TRBD2 (6 bases). V shed 6 bases and J shed 2 bases, with 10 bases lying between them. Germline-derived CDR1 and CDR2 are SQVTM and ANQGSEA. CDR3 length: 13 residues. Partial CDR3 DNA: TGCAGCGTCACGGGGGTTAACACCGGGGAG. Translation: CSVTGVNTGE. In full, the CDR3 is CSVTGVNTGELFF.

With respect to this clone: The DNA ends 3 residues before the CDR3 does, and the rest of the CDR3 is filled in from the germline J gene. The V call is TRBV2, the J call TRBJ1-1, with D uncertain. Germline-derived CDR1 and CDR2 are SNHLY and FYNNEI. CDR3 length: 13 residues. Trimming pared 5 bases from V and 5 bases from J, leaving 12 bases between. The sequenced CDR3 bases are TGTGCCAGCAGTTTCACAGACCAAACTGAA. Protein: CASSFTDQTE. The whole CDR3 region reads CASSFTDQTEAFF.

This clone was observed at least ten times. The read gets to within 3 residues of the CDR3 end, and the germline J gene fills in the rest. The chain recombines TRBV19 with TRBJ2-1; the match to TRBD1 covers 8 bases. The CDR3 contains 17 residues. Germline CDR1 and CDR2: LNHDA and SQIVND (reference sequence). V lost 5 bases, J lost 0 bases, and 9 bases stayed unmatched. CDR3 in amino acids: CASSPALTGVSYNEQFF. The CDR3 DNA, read in part, is TGTGCCAGTAGTCCTGCTCTGACAGGGGTCTCCTACAATGAG.

Regarding this clone: The observed sequence ends 3 residues before the CDR3 terminus, with the missing tail filled in from the germline J gene. The chain is built from TRBV20-1 and TRBJ2-7, with D perhaps matching TRBD2 (6 bases). The CDR3 extends over 16 amino acids. V gave up 0 bases and J gave up 0 bases, with 15 bases separating them. Germline CDR1 is DFQATT and CDR2 is SNEGSKA (reference sequence). The sequenced part of the CDR3 DNA is TGCAGTGCTAGAGATGGGGCCGGGGGTAACTCCTACGAG. This translates into CSARDGAGGNSYE. The full CDR3 is CSARDGAGGNSYEQYF.